Presented here are 18 T cell receptor beta chains from one specimen sequenced in a study of beta chain features in type 1 diabetes. The study's findings and limits: Shorter TCRB CDR3s, moderately but significantly so, marked every one of the four CD4+ subsets in Type 1 diabetes patients.

The entirety of the isolated RNA underwent reverse transcription, so expressed TCRB transcripts were sequenced. TCRdb's copy holds only in-frame clones and misses some; the assay was immunoSEQ multiplex PCR. Of about 150,000 clones detected, roughly 7.1% appear once; the ten largest clones hold 0.94%. No antigen has been identified for these receptors. The specimen was central memory CD4+ T cells from blood. Every receptor here comes from a woman between 35 and 50 years old with type 1 diabetes.

The chain combines TRBV10-3 with TRBJ2-7; 9 bases map to TRBD1. The CDR3 sequence is 14 residues long. From germline, CDR1 is ENHRY and CDR2 SYGVKD. J was trimmed by 6 bases and V by 4 bases; bases with no gene match: 7. The CDR3: CAISGGQGHAEQYF. The CDR3 nucleotides read TGTGCCATCAGTGGGGGACAGGGACACGCCGAGCAGTACTTC.

The chain uses TRBV29-1 and TRBJ2-2, with 11 bases that match TRBD2. V lost 2 bases to trimming and J lost 4 bases; unmatched junction nucleotides: 6. Per germline, CDR1 SQVTM and CDR2 ANQGSEA. This CDR3 contains 16 residues. This CDR3 is CSVEKTSGRRTGELFF. CDR3 nucleotide sequence: TGCAGCGTTGAAAAAACTAGCGGGAGACGCACCGGGGAGCTGTTTTTT.

On this clone: It may be a read error: a sequence one base away is much more abundant. The rearrangement uses TRBV7-2 and TRBJ2-7; D gene unclear. The CDR3 consists of 11 residues. Per germline, CDR1 SGHTA and CDR2 FQGNSA. V was shortened by 7 bases and J by 0 bases, with 4 bases between the two germline ends. CDR3 sequence reads: CASTNSYEQYF. The DNA for the CDR3 is TGTGCCAGCACCAACTCCTACGAGCAGTACTTC.

The CDR3 nucleotides are TGTGCCAGCCAGCGGGAGGCGAGCTCCTACGAGCAGTACTTC. This codes for CASQREASSYEQYF. This chain joins TRBV7-9 and TRBJ2-7, with 9 bases that match TRBD2. Germline loops: CDR1 SEHNR, CDR2 FQNEAQ (reference sequence). CDR3 length equals 14 residues. The ends lost 8 bases at V and 0 bases at J; junction bases unmatched: 5. The full variable domain, completed using reference TRBV7-9 and TRBJ2-7, is DTGVSQNPRHKITKRGQNVTFRCDPISEHNRLYWYRQTLGQGPEFLTYFQNEAQLEKSRLLSDRFSAERPKGSFSTLEIQRTEQGDSAMYLCASQREASSYEQYFGPGTRLTVT.

The gene calls are TRBV6-5 and TRBJ1-4, with D perhaps TRBD1 (6 bases). Trimming removed 0 bases at V and 8 bases at J, with 16 bases between. The length of the CDR3 is 16 residues. Germline loops: CDR1 MNHEY, CDR2 SVGAGI. CDR3 region: CASSYSGGAWMEKLFF. The CDR3 coding sequence is TGTGCCAGCAGTTACTCCGGGGGGGCATGGATGGAAAAACTGTTTTTT.

This clone was detected ten times or more. This chain connects TRBV4-1 to TRBJ2-4; D unclear. V was cut by 1 base and J by 0 bases, with 7 bases left in between. Per germline, CDR1 MGHRA and CDR2 YSYEKL. The length of the CDR3 is 15 residues. This chain's CDR3 is CASSQVIVAKNIQYF. CDR3 DNA sequence: TGCGCCAGCAGCCAAGTCATTGTAGCCAAAAACATTCAGTACTTC.

This chain links TRBV28 with TRBJ2-7, with D possibly matching TRBD2 (6 bases). This CDR3 region has 15 residues. The germline gives CDR1 MDHEN, CDR2 SYDVKM. Trimming pared 4 bases from V and 0 bases from J, leaving 13 bases between. CDR3 bases: TGTGCCAGCAGTTCTCCCGGGAGAACCTCCTACGAGCAGTACTTC. It codes for CASSSPGRTSYEQYF.

This clone has just a few counts. The DNA for the CDR3 is TGTGCCTGGAGTGTACTGCTAGCGGGAGGTTGGGGCACAGATACGCAGTATTTT. This encodes CAWSVLLAGGWGTDTQYF. The chain recombines TRBV30 with TRBJ2-3; 11 bases match TRBD2. The trim removed 0 bases at V and 1 base at J, leaving 9 bases unmatched. From germline, CDR1 is GTSNPN and CDR2 SVGIG (reference sequence). The CDR3 totals 18 residues.

This clone was counted only a few times. The sample carries other DNA sequences with the same CDR3. This chain links TRBV28 with TRBJ1-2; a possible D gene is TRBD1 (5 bases). CDR1 and CDR2 (germline): MDHEN, SYDVKM. The CDR3 is 13 amino acids. The V end lost 2 bases, the J end lost 4 bases, and 8 bases lay between the germline ends. Written as DNA, the CDR3 is TGTGCCAGCAGTTTAAGGGGTAGCTATGGCTACACCTTC. It yields the protein CASSLRGSYGYTF.

This clone was observed a few times. V gene TRBV5-1 combines with J gene TRBJ1-6; 7 positions agree with TRBD1. J was trimmed by 8 bases and V by 5 bases; bases with no gene match: 7. This CDR3 spans 14 amino acids. The V gene's germline CDR1 is SGHRS and CDR2 YFSETQ. CDR3 residues: CASSPDREHSPLHF. The CDR3 DNA is TGCGCCAGCAGTCCTGACAGGGAACATTCACCCCTCCACTTT.

In its sample, this clone was seen many times. The chain has TRBV29-1 and TRBJ2-3, with 13 nucleotides matching TRBD2. V shed 1 base, J shed 2 bases, and the junction held 3 bases outside the gene matches. Germline lookup yields CDR1 SQVTM and CDR2 ANQGSEA. CDR3 length: 16 residues. This CDR3 reads CSVEGGLAGHTDTQYF. In DNA, the CDR3 is TGCAGCGTTGAAGGGGGACTAGCGGGGCACACAGATACGCAGTATTTT.

The chain joins TRBV2 to TRBJ2-6; 7 nucleotides line up with TRBD1. Germline V lookup: CDR1 SNHLY, CDR2 FYNNEI. J lost 2 bases, V lost 6 bases, and 4 bases had no gene match. This CDR3 is built from 15 residues. CDR3 sequence reads: CASRADRAGANVLTF. The CDR3 DNA sequence: TGTGCCAGCAGGGCTGACAGGGCTGGGGCCAACGTCCTGACTTTC.

This clone was seen only a few times. This chain uses TRBV7-2 with TRBJ1-5; TRBD1 agrees at 9 bases. This CDR3 has 14 amino acids. Losses at the gene ends were 4 bases for V and 4 bases for J; bases not matched to a gene: 2. Per germline, CDR1 SGHTA and CDR2 FQGNSA. CDR3 sequence: CASSSGQGNQPQHF. Written as DNA, the CDR3 is TGTGCCAGCAGCTCAGGACAGGGGAATCAGCCCCAGCATTTT.

Comment on this clone: This specimen includes other DNA sequences encoding the same CDR3. The chain is built from TRBV19 and TRBJ2-5; TRBD2 aligns across 8 bases. This CDR3 spans 14 amino acids. The V and J ends lost 3 bases and 3 bases, in that order; junction bases with no gene match: 3. From germline, CDR1 is LNHDA and CDR2 SQIVND (reference sequence). The chain's CDR3 is CASSIRAGEETQYF. The CDR3 DNA is TGTGCCAGTAGTATCCGAGCGGGGGAAGAGACCCAGTACTTC. Combining the CDR3 with reference TRBV19 and TRBJ2-5 gives the whole variable domain DGGITQSPKYLFRKEGQNVTLSCEQNLNHDAMYWYRQDPGQGLRLIYYSQIVNDFQKGDIAEGYSVSREKKESFPLTVTSAQKNPTAFYLCASSIRAGEETQYFGPGTRLLVL.

This clone was observed a handful of times. The chain joins TRBV15 to TRBJ2-7, with D maybe TRBD1 (6 bases). The CDR3 has 15 residues. CDR1 LNHNV and CDR2 YYDKDF come from the germline V gene (reference sequence). Trimming shortened V by 3 bases and J by 5 bases, and 17 bases separated the two germline ends. The CDR3 protein is CATSSVSQGYDEQYF. The CDR3 region has the DNA TGTGCCACCAGCAGTGTATCTCAGGGGTACGACGAGCAGTACTTC.

The chain joins TRBV19 to TRBJ1-2, with TRBD1 matching 11 bases. Unmatched junction bases numbered 1, after V lost 2 bases and J lost 2 bases. The CDR3 is made up of 15 amino acids. Germline assignment: CDR1 LNHDA and CDR2 SQIVND (reference sequence). The DNA of the CDR3 is TGTGCCAGTAGTATAAGGGACAGGGGGAACTATGGCTACACCTTC. Translation gives CASSIRDRGNYGYTF.

The chain has TRBV5-6 and TRBJ1-5, with 8 bases matching TRBD1. Germline-derived CDR1 and CDR2 are SGHDT and YYEEEE. V lost 1 base, J lost 7 bases, and 7 bases stayed unmatched. The CDR3 covers 15 residues. CDR3 in DNA: TGTGCCAGCAGCTTGAGGGCAGGGGGCATACAGCCCCAGCATTTT. Translated: CASSLRAGGIQPQHF.

This clone was picked up many times. V is TRBV9 and J is TRBJ2-7; 8 bases map to TRBD2. Germline V gene lookup returns CDR1 SGDLS and CDR2 YYNGEE. This CDR3 is built from 16 residues. V shed 0 bases and J 1 base; nucleotides not matched to a gene: 6. DNA for the CDR3: TGTGCCAGCAGCGTAGCAGGTAGCGGGATGTCCTACGAGCAGTACTTC. This encodes CASSVAGSGMSYEQYF.